The present T cell receptor (beta chain) was sequenced within a study of beta chain features in type 1 diabetes. General study findings and limits: Shortening that was moderate but significant affected the TCRB CDR3s of Type 1 diabetes patients in all four CD4+ subsets.

V lost 2 bases, J lost 3 bases, and 5 bases lay in between. Germline V lookup: CDR1 KGHSH, CDR2 LQKENI. The length of the CDR3 is 12 residues. Of the isolated RNA, all was reverse transcribed, and so the sequenced material was expressed TCRB transcripts. Sequenced by immunoSEQ multiplex PCR; TCRdb stores in-frame clones only, minus some. This sample has approximately 250,000 clones, with 9.5% to 13% found just once. This clone appeared a few times. What it binds is unknown. This specimen includes other DNA sequences encoding the same CDR3. This sequence originates from a man younger than 40 with type 1 diabetes. The rearrangement links TRBV18 to TRBJ2-7; D gene uncertain. The sample taken for sequencing was naive CD4+ T cells from blood. The CDR3 spells CASSPGSYEQYF. The CDR3 region has the DNA TGTGCCAGCTCACCAGGCAGCTACGAGCAGTACTTC.